The sequence of this T cell receptor (beta chain) was determined in a study of cytotoxic CD8 clonotypes in ibrutinib-treated CLL. TCRdb's table, derived via immunoSEQ multiplex PCR, lists solely in-frame clones and lacks some. The sample consists of roughly 100,000 clones, about 78% of them appearing once. Of note for this clone: The target antigen is unknown.

Looked up from germline, CDR1 is MNHNY and CDR2 is SVGAGI (reference sequence). Trimming removed 6 bases at V and 3 bases at J, with 9 bases between. The CDR3 is 13 residues long. Study results and caveats: Clonotypes that were public were uncommon, and they contracted or stayed stable on treatment.

This receptor was identified in a human donor with chronic lymphocytic leukemia. V is TRBV6-6 and J is TRBJ1-5; D possibly corresponds to TRBD1 (5 bases). This material consisted of PBMCs, taken after 12 months of ibrutinib treatment. The CDR3 DNA is TGTGCCAGCAGCCCCGGGGCCAATCAGCCCCAGCATTTT. Its translation is CASSPGANQPQHF.